One and the same sample provided the 10 T cell receptor beta chains below, sequenced in a study of blood T cell repertoires in COVID-19. Method: immunoSEQ multiplex PCR; TCRdb's copy keeps in-frame clones and lacks some. The profile covers roughly 39,000 clones, with 90% appearing a single time and around 5.3% taken by the ten largest. Sample: peripheral blood. The receptor source for this set is a human donor in a cohort sampled during active COVID-19.

The chain joins TRBV12-2 to TRBJ2-2; the table's D call of TRBD1 was not tested on the DNA. TRBV12-2 is recorded as a pseudogene. The CDR3 is 16 amino acids. The CDR3 reads CASRLVYRGSTGELFF. The DNA of the CDR3 is TGTGCAAGTCGCTTAGTTTACAGGGGAAGCACCGGGGAGCTGTTTTTT.

This clone was detected only once. The CDR3 region is CASSTSGSYEQYF. Here the CDR3 DNA reads TGTGCCAGCTCGACTAGCGGATCCTACGAGCAGTACTTC. V is TRBV18 and J is TRBJ2-7, with 9 bases that match TRBD2. CDR3 length: 13 residues. Germline V gene data show CDR1 as KGHSH and CDR2 as LQKENI. Trimming took 6 bases from V and 1 from J; bases not matched to a gene: 1.

J is TRBJ1-2 and V is TRBV28; 7 nucleotides agree with TRBD1. In germline, CDR1 is MDHEN, CDR2 SYDVKM. Trimming removed 2 bases from V and 3 bases from J; junction bases left unmatched: 6. The CDR3 totals 15 residues. CDR3 residues: CASSLNTGVDYGYTF. CDR3 coding DNA: TGTGCCAGCAGTTTAAACACAGGGGTTGACTATGGCTACACCTTC.

The chain links TRBV27 to TRBJ2-1; 13 nucleotides align to TRBD2. Germline V gene sequence: CDR1 MNHEY, CDR2 SMNVEV (reference sequence). V shed 6 bases, J shed 0 bases, and the junction held 2 bases outside the gene matches. The CDR3 extends over 16 amino acids. CDR3 bases: TGTGCCAGCAGGGGACTAGCGGGGCGCTCCTACAATGAGCAGTTCTTC. Protein product: CASRGLAGRSYNEQFF.

This chain joins TRBV7-2 and TRBJ2-3, with 11 bases fitting TRBD2. This CDR3 is 17 amino acids long. Per germline, CDR1 SGHTA and CDR2 FQGNSA. The V segment lost 3 bases and the J segment 4 bases; nucleotides outside the gene matches: 9. CDR3 amino acids: CASSFLAGGFPPDTQYF. CDR3 DNA sequence: TGTGCCAGCAGCTTCCTAGCGGGGGGTTTCCCCCCAGATACGCAGTATTTT.

This chain connects TRBV9 to TRBJ2-7; 10 positions agree with TRBD2. Germline V gene data show CDR1 as SGDLS and CDR2 as YYNGEE. Trimming took 0 bases from V and 4 from J; bases not matched to a gene: 7. CDR3 size: 16 residues. CDR3 coding DNA: TGTGCCAGCAGCGTAGTCCCAACTAGCGGGAAGTACGAGCAGTACTTC. Amino acids: CASSVVPTSGKYEQYF.

The rearrangement uses TRBV14 and TRBJ1-6; D gene uncertain. Trimming removed 3 bases at V and 10 bases at J, with 25 bases between. CDR3 length equals 18 residues. Germline CDR1 SGHDN, CDR2 FVKESK. The CDR3 bases are TGTGCCAGCAGCCACCTAAGAGGTCTTTTAAACGGGAAATCACCCCTCCACTTT. Protein sequence: CASSHLRGLLNGKSPLHF.

The CDR3 sequence: CASSRQGAPGELFF. DNA of the CDR3: TGTGCCAGCAGTAGACAGGGGGCGCCCGGGGAGCTGTTTTTT. The rearrangement uses TRBV2 and TRBJ2-2, with 10 bases aligning to TRBD1. The V segment lost 5 bases and the J segment 6 bases; nucleotides outside the gene matches: 3. Germline-derived CDR1 and CDR2 are SNHLY and FYNNEI. The CDR3 extends over 14 amino acids.

This clone was seen a few times. V is TRBV7-2 and J is TRBJ1-1; D is perhaps TRBD1 (6 bases). The CDR3 is 15 amino acids. V dropped 5 bases and J dropped 1 base, with 14 bases sitting between them. Per germline, CDR1 SGHTA and CDR2 FQGNSA. In DNA, the CDR3 is TGTGCCAGCAGCCCCTCGGGACACAGGAACACTGAAGCTTTCTTT. It yields the protein CASSPSGHRNTEAFF.

The chain has TRBV4-1 and TRBJ1-2; the D is unclear. Per the germline V gene, CDR1 is MGHRA and CDR2 is YSYEKL. The CDR3 is 13 amino acids. V lost 1 base and J lost 8, with 11 bases in between. Here the CDR3 DNA reads TGCGCCAGCAGCCAAGCTGTCCCCCCCGGCTACACCTTC. Its translation: CASSQAVPPGYTF.